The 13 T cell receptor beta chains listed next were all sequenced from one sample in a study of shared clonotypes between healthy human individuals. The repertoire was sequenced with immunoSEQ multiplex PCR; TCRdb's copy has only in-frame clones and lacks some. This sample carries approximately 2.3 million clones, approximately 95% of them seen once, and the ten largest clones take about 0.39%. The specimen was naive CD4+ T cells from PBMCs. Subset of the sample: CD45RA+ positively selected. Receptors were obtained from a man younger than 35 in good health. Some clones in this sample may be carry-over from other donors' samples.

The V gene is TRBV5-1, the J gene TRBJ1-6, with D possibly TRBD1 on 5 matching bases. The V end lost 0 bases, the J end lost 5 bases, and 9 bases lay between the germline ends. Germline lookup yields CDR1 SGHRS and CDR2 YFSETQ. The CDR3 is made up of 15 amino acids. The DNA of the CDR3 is TGCGCCAGCAGCTTGGCAGGGCCCAATAATTCACCCCTCCACTTT. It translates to CASSLAGPNNSPLHF.

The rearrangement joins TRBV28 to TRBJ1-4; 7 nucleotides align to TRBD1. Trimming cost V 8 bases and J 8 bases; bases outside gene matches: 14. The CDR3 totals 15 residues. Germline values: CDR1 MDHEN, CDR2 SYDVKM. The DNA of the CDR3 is TGTGCCAGCGTATCAGGGGGGTCGGTTCAAGAAAAACTGTTTTTT. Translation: CASVSGGSVQEKLFF. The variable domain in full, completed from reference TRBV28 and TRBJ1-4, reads DVKVTQSSRYLVKRTGEKVFLECVQDMDHENMFWYRQDPGLGLRLIYFSYDVKMKEKGDIPEGYSVSREKKERFSLILESASTNQTSMYLCASVSGGSVQEKLFFGSGTQLSVL.

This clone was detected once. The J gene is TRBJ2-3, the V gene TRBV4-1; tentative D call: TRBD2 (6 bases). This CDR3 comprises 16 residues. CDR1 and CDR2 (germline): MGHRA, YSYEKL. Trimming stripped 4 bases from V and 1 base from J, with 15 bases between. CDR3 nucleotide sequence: TGCGCCAGCAGCCCCCGTGGACTATCACGCACAGATACGCAGTATTTT. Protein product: CASSPRGLSRTDTQYF.

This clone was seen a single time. As DNA, the CDR3 is TGCGCCAGCAGCCCAGGGGACCGAACCACAGATACGCAGTATTTT. Its protein is CASSPGDRTTDTQYF. This chain links TRBV5-1 with TRBJ2-3; possibly TRBD1 for D (6 bases). The CDR3 has 15 amino acids. From germline, CDR1 is SGHRS and CDR2 YFSETQ. V lost 4 bases to trimming and J lost 2 bases, with 14 bases between them.

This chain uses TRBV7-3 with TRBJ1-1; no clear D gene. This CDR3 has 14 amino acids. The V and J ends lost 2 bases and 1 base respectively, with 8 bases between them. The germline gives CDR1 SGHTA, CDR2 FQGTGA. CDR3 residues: CASSLRRGNTEAFF. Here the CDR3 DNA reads TGTGCCAGCAGCTTACGCCGGGGGAACACTGAAGCTTTCTTT.

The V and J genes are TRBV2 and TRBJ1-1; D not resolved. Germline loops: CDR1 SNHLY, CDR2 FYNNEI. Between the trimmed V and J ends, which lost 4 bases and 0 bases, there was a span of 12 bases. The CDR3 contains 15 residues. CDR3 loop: CASSGARAMNTEAFF. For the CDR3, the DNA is TGTGCCAGCAGTGGGGCGCGGGCAATGAACACTGAAGCTTTCTTT.

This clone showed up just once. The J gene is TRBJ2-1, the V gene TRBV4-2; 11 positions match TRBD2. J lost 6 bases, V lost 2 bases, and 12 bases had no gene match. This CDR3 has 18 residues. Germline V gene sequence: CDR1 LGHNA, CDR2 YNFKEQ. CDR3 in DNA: TGTGCCAGCAGCCAAAGGGCCCCACTAGCGGGAGTTGGCAATGAGCAGTTCTTC. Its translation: CASSQRAPLAGVGNEQFF.

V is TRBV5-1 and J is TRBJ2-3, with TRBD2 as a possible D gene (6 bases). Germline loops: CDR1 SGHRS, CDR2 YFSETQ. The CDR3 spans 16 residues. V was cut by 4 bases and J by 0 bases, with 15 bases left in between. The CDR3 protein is CASSPKAGPSTDTQYF. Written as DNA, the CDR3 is TGCGCCAGCAGCCCCAAAGCGGGTCCTAGCACAGATACGCAGTATTTT.

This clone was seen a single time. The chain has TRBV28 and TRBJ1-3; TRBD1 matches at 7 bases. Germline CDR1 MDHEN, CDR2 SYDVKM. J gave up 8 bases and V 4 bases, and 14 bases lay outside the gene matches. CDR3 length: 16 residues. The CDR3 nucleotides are TGTGCCAGCAGTTACAGGGGTCTCCGGTTCGTTCACACCATATATTTT. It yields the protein CASSYRGLRFVHTIYF.

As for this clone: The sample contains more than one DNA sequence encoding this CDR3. In DNA form, the CDR3 reads TGTGCCAGCAGTTACTCGGTTAGCGGGAGCTACGAGCAGTACTTC. This sequence encodes CASSYSVSGSYEQYF. The chain uses TRBV6-5 and TRBJ2-7, with TRBD2 matching 9 bases. CDR3 length equals 15 residues. The V segment lost 0 bases and the J segment 3 bases; nucleotides outside the gene matches: 3. Germline CDR1 MNHEY, CDR2 SVGAGI.

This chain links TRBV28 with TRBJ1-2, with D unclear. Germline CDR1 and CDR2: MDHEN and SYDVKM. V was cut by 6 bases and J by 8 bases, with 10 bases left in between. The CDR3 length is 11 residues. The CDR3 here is CASSIPPGYTF. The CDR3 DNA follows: TGTGCCAGCAGCATTCCCCCGGGCTACACCTTC.

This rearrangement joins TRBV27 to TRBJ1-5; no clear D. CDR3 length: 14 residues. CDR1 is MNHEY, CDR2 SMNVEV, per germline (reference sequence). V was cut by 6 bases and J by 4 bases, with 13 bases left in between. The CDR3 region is CASSGNGGNQPQHF. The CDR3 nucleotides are TGTGCCAGCAGCGGCAACGGAGGGAATCAGCCCCAGCATTTT.

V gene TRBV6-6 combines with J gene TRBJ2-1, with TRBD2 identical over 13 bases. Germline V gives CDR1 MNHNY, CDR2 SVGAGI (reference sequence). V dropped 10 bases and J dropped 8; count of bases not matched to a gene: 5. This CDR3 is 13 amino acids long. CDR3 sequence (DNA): TGTGCCACTAGGACTAGCGGGAGTTATGAGCAGTTCTTC. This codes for CATRTSGSYEQFF.